The entry below gives a single TCR beta chain sequence along with its context. The donors belonged to the approximately 120-subject validation cohort, separate from the 666-subject first cohort. The record originates from a study of cytomegalovirus exposure and HLA in healthy donors. Generated by immunoSEQ multiplex PCR, the TCRdb table keeps only in-frame clones and is missing some. The table shows hundreds of thousands of clones, with roughly nine tenths occurring only once. The CDR3 is made up of 15 amino acids. V lost 3 bases to trimming and J lost 2 bases; unmatched junction nucleotides: 5. Germline V gene data show CDR1 as SGHRS and CDR2 as YFSETQ.

The chain joins TRBV5-1 to TRBJ2-5, with 9 bases matching TRBD1. Sequencing was carried out using PBMCs. The TCR sequence derives from a man younger than 35 in good health and CMV-seropositive. The CDR3 is CASSSGQGWQETQYF. The CDR3 DNA is TGCGCCAGCAGCTCGGGACAGGGATGGCAAGAGACCCAGTACTTC.